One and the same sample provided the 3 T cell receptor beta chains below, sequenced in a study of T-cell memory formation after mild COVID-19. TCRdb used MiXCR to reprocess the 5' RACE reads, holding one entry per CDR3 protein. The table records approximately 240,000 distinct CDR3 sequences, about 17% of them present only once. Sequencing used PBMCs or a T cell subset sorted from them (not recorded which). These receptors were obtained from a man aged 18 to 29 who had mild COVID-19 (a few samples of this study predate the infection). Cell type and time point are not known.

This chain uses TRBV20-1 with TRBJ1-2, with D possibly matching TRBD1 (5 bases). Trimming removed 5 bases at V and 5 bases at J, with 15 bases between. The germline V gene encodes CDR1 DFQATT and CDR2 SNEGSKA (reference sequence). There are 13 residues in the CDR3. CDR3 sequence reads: CSAEGLWGYGYTF. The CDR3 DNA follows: TGCAGTGCTGAGGGGCTTTGGGGGTATGGCTACACCTTC.

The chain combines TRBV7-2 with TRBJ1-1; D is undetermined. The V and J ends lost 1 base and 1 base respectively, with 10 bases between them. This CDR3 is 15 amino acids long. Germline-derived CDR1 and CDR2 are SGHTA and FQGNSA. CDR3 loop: CASSLEAGRNTEAFF. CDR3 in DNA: TGTGCCAGCAGCTTAGAGGCGGGGAGGAACACTGAAGCTTTCTTT.

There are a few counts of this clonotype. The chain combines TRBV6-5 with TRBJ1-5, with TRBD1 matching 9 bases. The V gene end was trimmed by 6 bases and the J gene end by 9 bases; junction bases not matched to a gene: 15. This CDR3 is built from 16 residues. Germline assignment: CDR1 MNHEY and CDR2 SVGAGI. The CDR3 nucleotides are TGTGCCAGCAGCCAGGGGACAGGGAATTCGGGAGGGCCCCAGCATTTT. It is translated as CASSQGTGNSGGPQHF.